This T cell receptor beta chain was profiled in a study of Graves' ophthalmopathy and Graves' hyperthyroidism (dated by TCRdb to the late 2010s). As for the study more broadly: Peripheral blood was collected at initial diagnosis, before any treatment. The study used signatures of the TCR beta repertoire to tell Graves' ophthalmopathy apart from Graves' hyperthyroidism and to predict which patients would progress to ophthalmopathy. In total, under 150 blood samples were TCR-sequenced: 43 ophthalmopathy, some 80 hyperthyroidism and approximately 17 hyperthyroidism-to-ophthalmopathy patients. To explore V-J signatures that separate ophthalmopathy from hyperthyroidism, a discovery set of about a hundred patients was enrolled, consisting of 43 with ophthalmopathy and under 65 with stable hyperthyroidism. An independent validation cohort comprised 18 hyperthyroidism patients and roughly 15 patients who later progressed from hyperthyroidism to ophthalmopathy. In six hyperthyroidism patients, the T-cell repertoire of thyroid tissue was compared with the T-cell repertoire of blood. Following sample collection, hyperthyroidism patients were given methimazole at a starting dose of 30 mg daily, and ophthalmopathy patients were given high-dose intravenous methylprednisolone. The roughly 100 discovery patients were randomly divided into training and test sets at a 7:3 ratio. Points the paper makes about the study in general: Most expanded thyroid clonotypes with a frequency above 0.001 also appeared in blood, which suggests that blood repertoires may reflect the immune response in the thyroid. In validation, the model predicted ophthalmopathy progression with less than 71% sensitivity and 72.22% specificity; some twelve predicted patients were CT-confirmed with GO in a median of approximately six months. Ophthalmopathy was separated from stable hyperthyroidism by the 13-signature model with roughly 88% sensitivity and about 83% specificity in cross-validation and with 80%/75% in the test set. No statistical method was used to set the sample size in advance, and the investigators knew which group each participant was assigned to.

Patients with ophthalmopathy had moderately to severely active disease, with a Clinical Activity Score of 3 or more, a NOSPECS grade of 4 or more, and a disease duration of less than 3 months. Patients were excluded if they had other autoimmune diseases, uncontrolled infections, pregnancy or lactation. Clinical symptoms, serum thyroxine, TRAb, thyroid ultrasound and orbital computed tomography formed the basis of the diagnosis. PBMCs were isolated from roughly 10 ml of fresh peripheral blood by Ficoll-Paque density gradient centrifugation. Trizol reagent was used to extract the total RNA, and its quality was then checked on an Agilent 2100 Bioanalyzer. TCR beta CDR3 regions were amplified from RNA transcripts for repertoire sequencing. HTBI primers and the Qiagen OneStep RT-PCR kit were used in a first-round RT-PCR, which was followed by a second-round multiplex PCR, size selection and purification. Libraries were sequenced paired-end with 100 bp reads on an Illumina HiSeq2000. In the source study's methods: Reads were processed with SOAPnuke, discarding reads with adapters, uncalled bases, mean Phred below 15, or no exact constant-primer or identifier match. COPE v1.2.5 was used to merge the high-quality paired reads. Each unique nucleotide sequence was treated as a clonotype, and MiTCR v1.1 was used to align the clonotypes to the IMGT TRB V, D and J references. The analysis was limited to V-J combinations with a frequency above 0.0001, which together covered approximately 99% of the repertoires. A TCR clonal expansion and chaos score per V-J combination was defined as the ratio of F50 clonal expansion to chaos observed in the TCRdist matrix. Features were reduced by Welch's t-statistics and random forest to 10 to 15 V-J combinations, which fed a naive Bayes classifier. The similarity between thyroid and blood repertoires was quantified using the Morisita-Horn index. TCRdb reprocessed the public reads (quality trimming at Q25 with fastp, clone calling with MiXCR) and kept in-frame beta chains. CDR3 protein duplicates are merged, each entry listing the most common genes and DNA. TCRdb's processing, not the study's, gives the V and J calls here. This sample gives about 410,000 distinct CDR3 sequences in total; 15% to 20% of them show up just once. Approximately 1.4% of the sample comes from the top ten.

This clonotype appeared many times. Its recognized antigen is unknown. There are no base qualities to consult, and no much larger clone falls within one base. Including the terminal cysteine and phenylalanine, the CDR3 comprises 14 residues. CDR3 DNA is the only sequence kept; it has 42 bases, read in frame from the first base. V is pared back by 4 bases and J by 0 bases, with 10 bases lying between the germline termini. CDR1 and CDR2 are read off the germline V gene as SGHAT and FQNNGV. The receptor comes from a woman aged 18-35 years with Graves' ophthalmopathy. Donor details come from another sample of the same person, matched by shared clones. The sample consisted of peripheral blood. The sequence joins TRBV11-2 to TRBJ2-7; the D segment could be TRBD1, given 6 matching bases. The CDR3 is CASSYDRISYEQYF. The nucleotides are TGTGCCAGCAGCTACGACAGGATCTCCTACGAGCAGTACTTC.